Sequencing of this T cell receptor beta chain was carried out in a study of identifying expanded T cells in peripheral blood. Study-wide results and limits: Differentially abundant clones: 1 to 1.5 between replicates, about 16 at roughly 15 days, under 25 at four.

Worth noting for this clone: Antigen: not known.

Libraries were prepared by immunoSEQ multiplex PCR; TCRdb keeps only in-frame clonotypes and omits some of them. Of around 75,000 clones in the sample, about nine tenths are singletons; the top ten hold 3% to 3.5%. V lost 1 base and J lost 8; bases outside the gene matches: 5. The CDR3 spans 14 residues. Germline V gene sequence: CDR1 SEHNR, CDR2 FQNEAQ (reference sequence). The chain links TRBV7-9 to TRBJ1-2; TRBD1 matches at 9 bases. The TCR originated in a person aged 18 to 75 in good health. Sequenced input: blood. The CDR3 DNA reads TGTGCCAGCAGCTTAGATGGGACAGGGTCAGGCTACACCTTC. Amino acids: CASSLDGTGSGYTF.